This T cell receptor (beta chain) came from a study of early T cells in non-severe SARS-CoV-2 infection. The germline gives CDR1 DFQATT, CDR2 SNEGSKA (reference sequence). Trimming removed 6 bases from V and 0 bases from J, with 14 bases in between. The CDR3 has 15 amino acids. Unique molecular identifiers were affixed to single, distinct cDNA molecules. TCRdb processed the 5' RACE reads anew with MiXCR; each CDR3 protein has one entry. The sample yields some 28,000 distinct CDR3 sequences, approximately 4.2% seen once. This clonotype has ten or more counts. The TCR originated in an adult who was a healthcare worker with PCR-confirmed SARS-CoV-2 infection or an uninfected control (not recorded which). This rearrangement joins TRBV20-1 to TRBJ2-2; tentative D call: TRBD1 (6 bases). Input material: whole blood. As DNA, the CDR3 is TGCAGTGCCAGAAGGGGGTCCACGAACACCGGGGAGCTGTTTTTT. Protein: CSARRGSTNTGELFF.